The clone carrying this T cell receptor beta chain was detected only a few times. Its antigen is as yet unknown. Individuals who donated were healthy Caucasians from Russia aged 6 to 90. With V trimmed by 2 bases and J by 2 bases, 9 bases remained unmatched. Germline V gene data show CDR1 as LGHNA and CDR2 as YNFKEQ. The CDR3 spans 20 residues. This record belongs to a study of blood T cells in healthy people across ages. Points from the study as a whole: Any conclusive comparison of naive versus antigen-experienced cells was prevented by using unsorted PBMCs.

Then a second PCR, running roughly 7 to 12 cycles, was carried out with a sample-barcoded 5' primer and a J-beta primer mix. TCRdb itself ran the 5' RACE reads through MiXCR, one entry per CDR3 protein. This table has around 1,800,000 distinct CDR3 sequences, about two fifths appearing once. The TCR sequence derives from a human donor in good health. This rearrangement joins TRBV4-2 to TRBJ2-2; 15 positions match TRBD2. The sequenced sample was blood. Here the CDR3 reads CASSQTPGLAGGLNTGELFF. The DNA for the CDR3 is TGTGCCAGCAGCCAAACCCCGGGACTAGCGGGGGGTCTCAACACCGGGGAGCTGTTTTTT.